A selection of T cell receptor beta chains follows, all from one sample in a study of blood T cell repertoires in COVID-19. Repertoires were generated with immunoSEQ multiplex PCR, while TCRdb's copy carries only in-frame clones and drops some. Of some 410,000 clones listed, 70% to 90% are singletons. Sequenced input: PBMCs or T cells enriched from blood (not recorded which). These receptors were obtained from a woman in her 30s with acute COVID-19. CDR3s leave out the opening cysteine and the closing phenylalanine or tryptophan. The order of the fields is CDR3 length, D gene, V gene, J gene, CDR3 protein. A D gene is named only where the DNA matches it firmly.

13	TRBD1	TRBV3-1/TRBV3-2	TRBJ2-7	ASSQETGGRNEQY
15	.	TRBV20-1	TRBJ2-3	SASIRRPPAVTDTQY
11	.	TRBV11-3	TRBJ1-1	ASSLDQTEEAF
12	.	TRBV2	TRBJ2-3	ASKGGGSTDTQY
14	TRBD1	TRBV7-6	TRBJ2-7	ASSPNRDRAVDEQY
11	.	TRBV7-3	TRBJ1-2	ASSPGGGGGYT
13	TRBD1	TRBV19	TRBJ2-7	ASSPGDSPPGEQY
15	TRBD1	TRBV18	TRBJ2-1	ASSPGGQGEKFYEQF
12	.	TRBV12-1	TRBJ1-1	ASSWAGGWTEAF
10	TRBD1	TRBV10-3	TRBJ1-5	AIGQGNQPQH
14	.	TRBV3-1/TRBV3-2	TRBJ2-2	ASSQERRARAGELF
13	.	TRBV7-3	TRBJ1-5	ASAEFPGGNQPQH
13	.	TRBV7-2	TRBJ2-7	ASSLAGSQPYEQY
14	TRBD1	TRBV3-1/TRBV3-2	TRBJ1-2	ASSQDRGDQGYGYT
12	TRBD1	TRBV9	TRBJ1-1	ASSGGQGHTEAF
12	.	TRBV18	TRBJ2-3	ASSGASGADTQY
11	TRBD2	TRBV30	TRBJ2-3	AWTSGQTDTQY
15	TRBD1	TRBV19	TRBJ1-4	ASSSPGQPATNEKLF
13	TRBD2	TRBV6-2/TRBV6-3	TRBJ2-7	ASSYGLAGTYEQY
16	.	TRBV6-6	TRBJ1-6	ASSPDYLQSSYNSPLH
13	.	TRBV19	TRBJ1-6	ASSMESSYNSPLH
13	.	TRBV7-2	TRBJ2-3	ASSENRGGTDTQY